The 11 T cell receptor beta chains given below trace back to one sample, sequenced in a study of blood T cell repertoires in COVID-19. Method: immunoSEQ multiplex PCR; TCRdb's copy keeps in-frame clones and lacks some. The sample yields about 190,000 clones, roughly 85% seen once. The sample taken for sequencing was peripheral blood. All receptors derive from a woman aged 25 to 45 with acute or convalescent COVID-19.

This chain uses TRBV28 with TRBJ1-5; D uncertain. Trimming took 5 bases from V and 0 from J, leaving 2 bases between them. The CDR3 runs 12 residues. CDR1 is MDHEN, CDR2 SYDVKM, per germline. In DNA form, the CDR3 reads TGTGCCAGCAGTCATAGCAATCAGCCCCAGCATTTT. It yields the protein CASSHSNQPQHF.

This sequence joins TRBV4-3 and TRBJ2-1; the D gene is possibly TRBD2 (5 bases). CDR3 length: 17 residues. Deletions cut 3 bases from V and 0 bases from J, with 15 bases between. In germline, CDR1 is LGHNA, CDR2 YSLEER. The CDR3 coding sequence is TGCGCCAGCAGCCAGGGCATAGTAGGGAGCTCCTACAATGAGCAGTTCTTC. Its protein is CASSQGIVGSSYNEQFF.

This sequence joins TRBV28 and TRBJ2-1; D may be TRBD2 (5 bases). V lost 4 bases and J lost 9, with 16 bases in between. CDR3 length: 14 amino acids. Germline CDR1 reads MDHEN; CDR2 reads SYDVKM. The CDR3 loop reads CASSSPGETSEQFF. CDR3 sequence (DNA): TGTGCCAGCAGTTCCCCCGGGGAGACCAGTGAGCAGTTCTTC.

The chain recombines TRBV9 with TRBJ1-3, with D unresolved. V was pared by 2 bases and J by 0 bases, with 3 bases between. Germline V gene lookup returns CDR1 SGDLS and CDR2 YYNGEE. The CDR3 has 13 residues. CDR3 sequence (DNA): TGTGCCAGCAGCGTTAGCTCTGGAAACACCATATATTTT. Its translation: CASSVSSGNTIYF.

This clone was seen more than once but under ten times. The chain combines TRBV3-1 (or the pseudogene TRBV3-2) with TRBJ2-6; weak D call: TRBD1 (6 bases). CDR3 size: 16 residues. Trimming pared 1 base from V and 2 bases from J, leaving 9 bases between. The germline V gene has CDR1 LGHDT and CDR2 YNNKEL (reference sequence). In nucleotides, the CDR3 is TGTGCCAGCAGCCAAGTTGGGGGCCCTGGGGCCAACGTCCTGACTTTC. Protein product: CASSQVGGPGANVLTF.

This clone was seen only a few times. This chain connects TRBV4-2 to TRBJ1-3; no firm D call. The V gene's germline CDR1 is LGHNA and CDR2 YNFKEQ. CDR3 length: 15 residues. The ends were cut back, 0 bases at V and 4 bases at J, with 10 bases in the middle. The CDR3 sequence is CASSQDSLSGNTIYF. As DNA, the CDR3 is TGTGCCAGCAGCCAAGACTCCCTCTCCGGAAACACCATATATTTT.

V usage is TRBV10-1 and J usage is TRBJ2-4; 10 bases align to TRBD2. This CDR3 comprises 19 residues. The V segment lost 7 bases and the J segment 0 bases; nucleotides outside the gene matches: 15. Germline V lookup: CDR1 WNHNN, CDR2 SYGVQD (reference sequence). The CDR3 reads CASIHGCFRLAGAKNIQYF. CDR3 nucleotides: TGCGCCAGCATCCATGGCTGTTTTCGACTAGCGGGAGCCAAAAACATTCAGTACTTC.

This chain's CDR3 is CASSYGPGGRPQHF. Here the CDR3 DNA reads TGTGCCAGCAGTTACGGCCCAGGGGGTCGGCCCCAGCATTTT. The chain is built from TRBV6-2 or TRBV6-3 and TRBJ1-5, with 7 bases identical to TRBD1. This CDR3 region has 14 residues. Per germline, CDR1 MNHEY and CDR2 SVGEGT. With V trimmed by 2 bases and J by 9 bases, 7 bases remained unmatched.

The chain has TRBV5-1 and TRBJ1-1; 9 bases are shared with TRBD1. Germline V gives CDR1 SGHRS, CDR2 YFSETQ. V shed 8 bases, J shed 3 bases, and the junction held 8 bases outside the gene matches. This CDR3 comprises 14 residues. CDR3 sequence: CASRRDRVDTEAFF. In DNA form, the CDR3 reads TGCGCCAGTCGCCGGGACAGGGTTGACACTGAAGCTTTCTTT. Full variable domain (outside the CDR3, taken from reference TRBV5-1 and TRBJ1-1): KAGVTQTPRYLIKTRGQQVTLSCSPISGHRSVSWYQQTPGQGLQFLFEYFSETQRNKGNFPGRFSGRQFSNSRSEMNVSTLELGDSALYLCASRRDRVDTEAFFGQGTRLTVV.

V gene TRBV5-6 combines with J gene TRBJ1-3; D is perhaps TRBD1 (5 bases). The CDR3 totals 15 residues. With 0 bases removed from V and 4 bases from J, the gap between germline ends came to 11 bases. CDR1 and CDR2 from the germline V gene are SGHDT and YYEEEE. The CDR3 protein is CASSLASGVGNTIYF. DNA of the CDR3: TGTGCCAGCAGCTTGGCATCGGGGGTCGGAAACACCATATATTTT.

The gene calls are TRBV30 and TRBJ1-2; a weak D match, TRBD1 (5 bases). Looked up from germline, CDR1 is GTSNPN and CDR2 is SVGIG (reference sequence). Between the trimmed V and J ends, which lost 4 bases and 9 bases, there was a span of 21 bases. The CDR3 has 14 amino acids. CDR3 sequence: CAWTERNSGFSYTF. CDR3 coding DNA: TGTGCCTGGACCGAACGGAATTCAGGGTTTAGCTACACCTTC.